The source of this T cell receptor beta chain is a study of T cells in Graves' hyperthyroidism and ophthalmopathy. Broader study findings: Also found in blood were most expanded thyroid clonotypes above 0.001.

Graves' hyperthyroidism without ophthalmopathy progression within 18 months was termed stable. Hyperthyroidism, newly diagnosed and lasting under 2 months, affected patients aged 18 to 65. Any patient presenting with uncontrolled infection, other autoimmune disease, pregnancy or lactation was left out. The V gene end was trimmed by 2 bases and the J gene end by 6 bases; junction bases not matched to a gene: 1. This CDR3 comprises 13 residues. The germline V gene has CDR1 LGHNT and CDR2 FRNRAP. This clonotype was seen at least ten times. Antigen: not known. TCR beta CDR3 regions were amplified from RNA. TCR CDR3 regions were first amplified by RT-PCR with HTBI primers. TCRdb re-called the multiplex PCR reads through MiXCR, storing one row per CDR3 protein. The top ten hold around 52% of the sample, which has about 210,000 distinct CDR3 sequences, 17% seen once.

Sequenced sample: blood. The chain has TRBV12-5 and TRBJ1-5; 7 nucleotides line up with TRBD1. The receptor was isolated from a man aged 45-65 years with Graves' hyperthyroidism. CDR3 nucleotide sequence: TGTGCTAGTGGTTTGCCAGGGGGTCAGCCCCAGCATTTT. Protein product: CASGLPGGQPQHF.